This paragraph covers one TCR beta chain sequence. The entry originates in a study of blood T cell repertoires in COVID-19. This table comes from immunoSEQ multiplex PCR, and its TCRdb copy is limited to in-frame clones, with some not included. Of about 230,000 clones in the sample, approximately 84% were seen once. The specimen sequenced was peripheral blood. This receptor was identified in a woman aged 80 or over with acute or convalescent COVID-19.

The CDR3 loop is CASSSPRGEGNIQYF. The CDR3 DNA is TGTGCCAGCAGCTCCCCCCGGGGGGAAGGAAACATTCAGTACTTC. This sequence joins TRBV13 and TRBJ2-4, with 7 bases matching TRBD2. J was trimmed by 6 bases and V by 4 bases; bases with no gene match: 9. The germline gives CDR1 PRHDT, CDR2 FYEKMQ (reference sequence). This CDR3 has 15 amino acids.